This TCR beta chain emerged from a study of cytomegalovirus exposure and HLA in healthy donors listed by TCRdb under 2017. Concerning the study at large: In an earlier analysis of around 540 of the donors, about 260 Gb of sequence data and 100 million or so unique TCR beta sequences from 180 million or so T cells were reported. Class I and class II HLA loci were covered by the typing at four-digit resolution. About 280 gigabases of sequencing data and around 88 million unique TCR sequences made up an early release that covered roughly 670 HLA-typed donors. The study profiled the T cell repertoires of around 700 subjects by immunosequencing and related them to cytomegalovirus serostatus. Because of strong linkage in the cohort, a few DR-DQ haplotypes were treated as single units for association and clustering. Of the approximately 400 genotyped donors, 81% were placed in the genetic ancestry cluster associated with self-reported Caucasian donors. A later analysis re-analyzed previously published TCR beta repertoires from roughly 630 donors and added high-resolution HLA genotyping to study TCR occurrence patterns. Rather than drawing on any new phenotypic data, the later analysis identified candidate immune exposures from TCR beta sequences and the way those sequences occurred across donors. Across 398 genotyped donors of the cohort, an average of about 200,000 unique TCR beta nucleotide sequences per donor were sequenced, and roughly 18% of those sequences were non-productive. A later genetic analysis used genome-wide SNP genotypes for about 60% of the 666 donors, treating that subset as a discovery cohort. Donor age, sex, ethnicity and CMV serostatus were compiled together with the repertoire data. High-throughput TCR immunosequencing, statistical association of individual TCRs with disease status, and machine learning were combined to predict cytomegalovirus infection status. To decide whether each TCR beta V gene segment behaved as functional or pseudogenic, an earlier analysis of some 540 of the donors relied on high-throughput TCR beta sequencing. All discovery cohort repertoires had been generated on a single sequencing platform. The study aimed to test whether cataloging public T cell receptors could reveal signatures of past pathogen exposure. Besides the first cohort of about 730 subjects, a separate validation cohort made up of 120 or so different subjects was used. Typing coverage differed by locus: A, B, C, DRB1 and DQB1 were typed in roughly 620-640 donors, DQA1 in about 500, DPA1 in around 580, and DPB1 in 472.

Taken from the germline V gene, the CDR1 and CDR2 loops are MDHEN and SYDVKM. Between the V and J ends, shortened by 1 base and 2 bases respectively, the junction contains 12 bases. The CDR3 starts with the cysteine, ends with the phenylalanine, and has 15 residues. Just CDR3 DNA is preserved here, 45 bases in frame from base 1. The cohort consisted of more than 650 healthy bone marrow donors. Cohort members were all nominally healthy when sampled, although unrecorded immune exposures were likely present. The donor tested CMV seropositive and was one of the 289 seropositive cohort members. Each donor provided a peripheral blood sample, and peripheral blood mononuclear cells were used for TCR beta sequencing. Genomic DNA extraction from the blood cell samples was performed with the Qiagen DNeasy Blood Extraction Kit. Note on this clone: The antigen it binds to is not known. Base qualities are not at hand, and no much larger clone is one base apart.

What the research found in general, with its limitations: Correlated functional status among segregating V segments might be attributable to linkage disequilibrium, but an unknown experimental factor could not be ruled out. A further reported finding was that TCR beta sequences accurately predicted the HLA-A and HLA-B alleles for most subjects in the first cohort. CMV serostatus was the only immune exposure information available for the cohort. In a later analysis, HLA-associated TCR beta chains were found to be more clonally expanded and to have lower generation probabilities than equally common non-associated chains. A cluster of highly shared sequence variants was judged likely to be a technical artifact of the sequencing pipeline. In a later analysis, the rate of TCR association differed among HLA loci, with DRB1 alleles having the most associated TCRs and HLA-C alleles having the fewest. Assigning TCR associations to individual alleles was difficult when HLA alleles, especially DR and DQ, strongly co-occurred. In a later analysis, around 17,000 TCR beta sequences were associated with specific HLA alleles at a false discovery rate of 0.05. In both the original and validation cohorts, the classifier was reported to diagnose cytomegalovirus status with high specificity and sensitivity. It was suggested by the authors that the approach could potentially be generalized to other disease states and immunological phenotypes. The earlier analysis of some 560 of the donors excluded approximately 17 rarely observed V segments, including chromosome 9 orphons, because counts were too low. The study gave a list of some 150 TCR beta chains associated with cytomegalovirus. Some IMGT-functional V segments, including TRBV6-2 and TRBV6-3, could not be told apart with the 87-base-pair reads, so those segments were excluded. In vitro tests confirmed that a few of the cytomegalovirus-associated TCR beta chains recognize cytomegalovirus antigens. HLA typing was unavailable for some donors at each locus, so association tests used only the typed subset. A later analysis found that most CMV-associated TCR beta chains appeared HLA-restricted, with HLA associations seemingly driven largely by CMV exposure. An association between a missense DCLRE1C variant and V-gene and J-gene trimming of TCR beta chains was found in a later genetic analysis and replicated in an independent cohort. While some public TCRs were present in many individuals, most TCR sequences turned up only very rarely across donors. The cohort was sequenced for TCR beta chains only, and without alpha or paired-chain data the features that could be detected were limited. In a later genetic analysis, fewer N-insertions in productive TCRs were reported among donors in an Asian-associated ancestry cluster than the approximately 630-donor mean. Roughly uniform sequencing depth across donors was assumed in presence/absence analyses, although this assumption may not hold. In an earlier analysis of about 550 of the donors, most TCR beta V segments were observed in productive rearrangements about 90% or about 30% of the time, broadly matching IMGT annotations. In a later analysis, several top co-occurrence clusters were reported to appear linked to parvovirus B19, influenza, CMV and Epstein-Barr virus.

The protocol used for the library was the immunoSEQ multiplex PCR assay. For the multiplex PCR, a mixture combining 60 forward primers for TCR Vbeta segments and 13 reverse primers for TCR Jbeta segments was used. Amplification of the CDR3 region of rearranged TCR beta genes was performed with a multiplex PCR assay on genomic DNA. The amplified TCR beta libraries were sequenced on the Illumina HiSeq System as 87-base-pair reads. In the source study's methods: A later analysis tallied tens of millions of unique TCR beta chains across the 666 repertoires, and around 10 million of those chains were shared by two or more donors. Raw reads were error-corrected and collapsed into unique sequences with a nearest-neighbor algorithm that merged closely related sequences to remove PCR and sequencing errors. V, D and J gene segments were assigned by aligning CDR3 sequences to IMGT reference sequences. Each retained sequence needed at least a six-nucleotide match to both a V gene segment and a J gene segment. Rearrangements were classified as productive when the CDR3 lacked stop codons and remained in frame with V and J, and all other rearrangements were classified as non-productive. Following IMGT convention, CDR3 was defined as the stretch from the second conserved V-encoded cysteine up to the conserved J-encoded phenylalanine. The earlier analysis of about 620 of the donors excluded sequences that lacked an unambiguous match to a single V gene segment. An earlier analysis of some 610 of the donors called V segments functional above 56.7% productive rearrangements and segregating when the between-donor standard deviation exceeded 5%. A statistical classification framework was developed to diagnose cytomegalovirus status using the catalog of TCR beta chain sequences. In a later analysis, V and J genes were assigned by comparing TCR nucleotide sequences against IMGT/GENE-DB human TR gene sequences. The TCRdist pipeline was used in a later analysis to assign CDR3 sequences and most-parsimonious VDJ recombination scenarios. In a later analysis, every TCR beta chain was defined by the combination of its CDR3 amino acid sequence and its V-gene family, and reads without a unique V-gene family were dropped. As a way to deal with suspected cross-contamination and a sequencing artifact, a later analysis dropped hundreds of nucleotide sequences that were highly shared and had low generation probability. A later analysis calculated a clonal expansion index for each public chain from normalized within-repertoire ranks of inferred template counts. Generation probabilities in a later analysis came from a VDJ recombination model fitted to out-of-frame rearrangements, and those results were checked against IGoR. In a later analysis, TCR-TCR, TCR-HLA and TCR-CMV co-occurrence was scored with hypergeometric tests, and a repertoire-size bias correction was applied to TCR pairs. A later analysis estimated false discovery rates by permuting HLA or CMV assignments 20 times. In a later analysis, co-occurring TCRs were grouped using DBSCAN, and TCRdist sequence similarity was added for clustering within HLA-allele-positive subsets. Repertoires with fewer than 30,000 or more than 120,000 public chains were left out of co-occurrence clustering, as were about 5 repertoires with anomalous nucleotide sharing. Sourced from immuneACCESS, this table was stored by TCRdb with only in-frame sequences that have V and J called. A share of the clones is absent; for the studies checked, an unresolved V gene accounts for under half, and the remainder has no known explanation. V and J calls plus clone size are reproduced from that table; the DNA served to infer D and trimming. For this sample there are 150,000 to 200,000 clones; about 81% appear just once. The biggest ten clones account for roughly 1.6% of the sample.

Sequencing was carried out using PBMCs. The TCR comes from a girl aged 5-17 years in good health and CMV-seropositive. The chain uses TRBV28 and TRBJ2-7; D gene: possibly TRBD2, on 6 matching bases. The CDR3 sequence is CASSLFGPGAYEQYF. The nucleotides are TGTGCCAGCAGTTTATTCGGGCCGGGAGCCTACGAGCAGTACTTC. Extended through the reference TRBV28 and TRBJ2-7 proteins, this CDR3 yields the full variable domain: DVKVTQSSRYLVKRTGEKVFLECVQDMDHENMFWYRQDPGLGLRLIYFSYDVKMKEKGDIPEGYSVSREKKERFSLILESASTNQTSMYLCASSLFGPGAYEQYFGPGTRLTVT.